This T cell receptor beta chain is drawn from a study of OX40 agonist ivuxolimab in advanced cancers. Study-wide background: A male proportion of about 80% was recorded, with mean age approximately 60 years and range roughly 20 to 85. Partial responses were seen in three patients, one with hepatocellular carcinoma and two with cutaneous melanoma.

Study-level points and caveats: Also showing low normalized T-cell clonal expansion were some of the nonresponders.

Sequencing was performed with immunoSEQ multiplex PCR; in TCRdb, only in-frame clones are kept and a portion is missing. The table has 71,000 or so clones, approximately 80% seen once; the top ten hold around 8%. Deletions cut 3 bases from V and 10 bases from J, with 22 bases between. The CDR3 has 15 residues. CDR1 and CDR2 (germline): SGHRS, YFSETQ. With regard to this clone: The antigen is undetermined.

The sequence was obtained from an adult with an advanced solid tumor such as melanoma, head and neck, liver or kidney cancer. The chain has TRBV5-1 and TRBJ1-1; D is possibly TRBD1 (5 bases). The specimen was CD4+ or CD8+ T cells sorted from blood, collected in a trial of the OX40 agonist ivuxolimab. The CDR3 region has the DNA TGCGCCAGCAGCTCCACCCCGGGGACCCTCGGGGGAGCTTTCTTT. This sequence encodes CASSSTPGTLGGAFF.